Described below is a single TCR beta chain sequence and its context. This receptor's antigen is unknown. No much larger clone is present one base from it, and per-base qualities are unavailable. For repertoire sequencing, TCR beta CDR3 regions were amplified from RNA transcripts. A first-round RT-PCR used HTBI primers with the Qiagen OneStep RT-PCR kit, followed by a second-round multiplex PCR, size selection and purification. Libraries were sequenced paired-end with 100 bp reads on an Illumina HiSeq2000. The study's processing was this. Reads were processed with SOAPnuke, discarding reads with adapters, uncalled bases, mean Phred below 15, or no exact constant-primer or identifier match. COPE v1.2.5 was used to merge the high-quality paired reads. Unique nucleotide sequences were defined as clonotypes and aligned to IMGT TRB V, D and J references using MiTCR v1.1. Analysis was restricted to V-J combinations with a frequency above 0.0001, which covered roughly 99% of repertoires. For each V-J combination, a TCR clonal expansion and chaos score was defined as F50 clonal expansion divided by the chaos observed in the TCRdist matrix. Features were reduced by Welch's t-statistics and random forest to over 10 V-J combinations, which fed a naive Bayes classifier. The similarity between thyroid and blood repertoires was quantified using the Morisita-Horn index. TCRdb reworked the public reads: Q25 trimming with fastp, MiXCR clone assembly, productive beta chains retained. Merged by CDR3 protein, the rows form single entries marked with the most common genes and DNA. TCRdb's processing, not the authors', yielded these V and J calls. The sample records fewer than 650,000 distinct CDR3 sequences, approximately 22% of which are singletons. The biggest ten clones account for around 7% of the sample.

Hyperthyroidism was considered stable if no progression to ophthalmopathy occurred within 18 months of follow-up. Patients with hyperthyroidism were aged 18 to 65 years, had been newly diagnosed, and had a disease duration of less than 2 months. Patients were excluded if they had other autoimmune diseases, uncontrolled infections, pregnancy or lactation. Diagnosis was based on clinical symptoms, serum thyroxine, TRAb, thyroid ultrasound and orbital computed tomography. Using Ficoll-Paque density gradient centrifugation, PBMCs were isolated from over 8.5 ml of fresh peripheral blood. Trizol reagent was used to extract the total RNA, and its quality was then checked on an Agilent 2100 Bioanalyzer. This entry comes from a study of Graves' ophthalmopathy and Graves' hyperthyroidism (dated by TCRdb to the late 2010s). For context, the study as a whole: Peripheral blood was collected at initial diagnosis, prior to any treatment. The study used TCR beta repertoire signatures to distinguish Graves' ophthalmopathy from Graves' hyperthyroidism and to predict progression to ophthalmopathy. In total, 135 blood samples were TCR-sequenced: some 40 ophthalmopathy, under 85 hyperthyroidism and some 17 hyperthyroidism-to-ophthalmopathy patients. To explore V-J signatures distinguishing ophthalmopathy from hyperthyroidism, a discovery set of some 100 patients (about 41 ophthalmopathy, 55 to 60 stable hyperthyroidism) was enrolled. For independent validation, a separate cohort was made up of 18 hyperthyroidism patients plus 17 patients who later progressed from hyperthyroidism to ophthalmopathy. T-cell repertoires of thyroid tissue and blood were compared in six or seven hyperthyroidism patients. Following sampling, methimazole starting at 30 mg daily was administered to hyperthyroidism patients, and high-dose intravenous methylprednisolone was administered to ophthalmopathy patients. For training and testing, the 95 to 100 patients in the discovery cohort were randomly divided in a 7:3 ratio.

Summary of the overall study and its limitations: Sample size was not statistically predetermined, and group allocation was not concealed from the investigators. In cross-validation, the 13-signature model distinguished ophthalmopathy from stable hyperthyroidism with about 89% sensitivity and about 81% specificity, while in the test set the corresponding values were about 79% and 69%. In validation, the model predicted ophthalmopathy progression with 70.59% sensitivity and roughly 72% specificity; some 13 predicted patients were CT-confirmed with GO in a median of 6.5 months. Most of the expanded thyroid clonotypes with a frequency above 0.001 were also detected in blood, and it was suggested that the thyroid immune response may be reflected by blood repertoires.

V lost 6 bases and J lost 3 bases, and the count of bases not matched to a germline gene is 9. Inclusive of the bounding cysteine and phenylalanine, the CDR3 is 17 residues long. CDR3 DNA only is kept here, 51 bases in frame from base 1. CDR1 SNHLY and CDR2 FYNNEI were looked up in the germline V gene. The sequence links TRBV2 to TRBJ2-2, with 11 bases in between that match TRBD1. Sequencing was carried out using peripheral blood. The source is a woman between 18 and 30 years old with stable Graves' hyperthyroidism. Some clones in this sample may be carry-over from other donors' samples. Donor details come from another sample of the same person, matched by shared clones. The nucleotide sequence is given as TGTGCCAGCAGCCGATTAGGACAGGGGGCAGACACCGGGGAGCTGTTTTTT. It encodes CASSRLGQGADTGELFF.